The source of this T cell receptor (beta chain) is a study of T-cell reconstitution after alpha-beta-depleted transplantation in children. The TCRbeta library incorporated unique molecular identifiers. TCRdb redid the calling of the PCR reads with MiXCR, one entry per CDR3 protein. The sample contains hundreds of thousands of distinct CDR3 sequences, 16% of which appear only once. Germline V gene sequence: CDR1 DFQATT, CDR2 SNEGSKA (reference sequence). With 0 bases clipped from V and 5 bases from J, the junction kept 6 bases outside the gene matches. There are 17 residues in the CDR3. This clonotype was sampled from a human donor who donated a stem cell graft to a child with acute myeloid leukemia. V is TRBV20-1 and J is TRBJ2-1; 14 nucleotides line up with TRBD2. The specimen was PBMCs from the stem cell graft donor, collected from the stem cell graft. CDR3 bases: TGCAGTGCTAGAGATGCGTCGGGACTAGCGGGGGACAATGAGCAGTTCTTC. It translates to CSARDASGLAGDNEQFF.